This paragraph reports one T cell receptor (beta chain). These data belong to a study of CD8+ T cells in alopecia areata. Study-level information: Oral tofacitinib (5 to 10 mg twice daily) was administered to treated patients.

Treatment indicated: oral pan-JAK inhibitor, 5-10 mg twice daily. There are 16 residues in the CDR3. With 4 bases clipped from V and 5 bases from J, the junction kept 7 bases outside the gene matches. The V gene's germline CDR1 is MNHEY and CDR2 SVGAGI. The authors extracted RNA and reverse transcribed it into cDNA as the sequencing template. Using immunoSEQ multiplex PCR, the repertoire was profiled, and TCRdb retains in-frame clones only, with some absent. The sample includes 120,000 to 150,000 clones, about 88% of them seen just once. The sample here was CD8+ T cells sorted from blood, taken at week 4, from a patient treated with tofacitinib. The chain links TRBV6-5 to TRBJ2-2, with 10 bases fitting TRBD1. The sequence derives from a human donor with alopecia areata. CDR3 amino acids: CASSSPGQGYTGELFF. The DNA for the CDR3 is TGTGCCAGCAGTTCTCCGGGACAGGGGTATACCGGGGAGCTGTTTTTT.